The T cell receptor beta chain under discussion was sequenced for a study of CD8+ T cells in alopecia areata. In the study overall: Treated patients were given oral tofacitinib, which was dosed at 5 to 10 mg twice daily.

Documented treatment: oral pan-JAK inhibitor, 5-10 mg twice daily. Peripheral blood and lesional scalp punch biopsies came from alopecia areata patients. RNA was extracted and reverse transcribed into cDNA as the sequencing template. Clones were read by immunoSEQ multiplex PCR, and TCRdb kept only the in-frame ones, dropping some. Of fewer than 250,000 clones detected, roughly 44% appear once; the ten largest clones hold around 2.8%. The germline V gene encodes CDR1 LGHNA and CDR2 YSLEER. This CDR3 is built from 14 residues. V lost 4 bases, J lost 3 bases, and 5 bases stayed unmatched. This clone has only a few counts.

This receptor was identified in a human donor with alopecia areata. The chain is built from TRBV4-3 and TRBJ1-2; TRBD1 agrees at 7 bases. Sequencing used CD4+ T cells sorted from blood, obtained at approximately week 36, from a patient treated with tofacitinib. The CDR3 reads CASSRSTGDYGYTF. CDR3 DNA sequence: TGCGCCAGCAGCCGATCTACAGGGGACTATGGCTACACCTTC.